The T cell receptor (beta chain) under discussion was sequenced for a study of beta chain features in type 1 diabetes. Study information: Similarity in age, gender and cell yields was seen between patients and healthy donors.

This clone was seen a handful of times. Antigen specificity is unknown. The CDR3 length is 15 residues. Germline V gives CDR1 SGHDT, CDR2 YYEEEE. V lost 0 bases, J lost 0 bases, and 8 bases lay in between. Regarding the study as a whole: Over-representation of high TCR-expressing cells was a possible consequence of cDNA sequencing.

Of the isolated RNA, all was reverse transcribed, and so the sequenced material was expressed TCRB transcripts. Profiled with immunoSEQ multiplex PCR; TCRdb holds only in-frame clones, not every one. The profile shows about 360,000 clones, around 13% of them singletons. The TCR originated in a man between 18 and 35 years old in good health. Material: naive CD4+ T cells from blood. This chain connects TRBV5-6 to TRBJ2-3; D uncertain. The CDR3: CASSLVDTSTDTQYF. Written as DNA, the CDR3 is TGTGCCAGCAGCTTGGTAGACACTAGCACAGATACGCAGTATTTT.